This TCR beta chain was recorded in a study of a mutant IDH1 vaccine in newly diagnosed glioma (dated by TCRdb to 2020 to 2022). Concerning the study at large: Of the roughly 31 treated patients, approximately 60% were male and about 38% were female, and the mean age was approximately 40 years. For exploratory analyses, longitudinal TCRB deep sequencing was carried out in 25 treated patients wherever samples were available. Six visits were used for peripheral blood collection: V03 (baseline), V05, V07, V10, V12 and V13. Prior to enrollment, patients had been given standard therapy consisting of radiotherapy alone, temozolomide alone, or radiochemotherapy with temozolomide, with the combination given to most patients. Broad study findings and their caveats: Pseudoprogression appeared unrelated to alterations in the top peripheral T cell clonotypes detected by TCRB sequencing. Across multiple MHC alleles, vaccine-induced immune responses were seen in roughly 93% of patients. Selection of PBMC samples for TCRB deep sequencing was based on availability. It was noted by the authors that analyses of patient blood samples could not be reproduced owing to sample limitations.

Library preparation employed the immunoSEQ multiplex PCR assay. Rearranged TCR beta chain sequences were amplified with the hsTCRB Kit following the manufacturer's protocol. TCRB libraries were sequenced on an Illumina MiSeq. Processing in the source paper ran as follows. Demultiplexing, trimming and gene mapping were performed with the kit vendor's proprietary platform. Sourced from immuneACCESS, this table was stored by TCRdb with only in-frame sequences that have V and J called. A share of the clones is absent; for the studies checked, an unresolved V gene accounts for under half, and the remainder has no known explanation. V, J and clone size are those of that table, while D and trimming were read from the DNA. The sample records tens of thousands of clones, about three quarters of which are singletons. 1.5% to 2% of the sample is held by the ten biggest clonotypes. The time point label here, explained by the study, means: baseline, week 1 (first vaccination visit). Sample treatment or condition, as interpreted from the label and publication: pre-vaccination baseline after standard-of-care therapy. Newly diagnosed WHO grade 3 or 4 IDH1-mutant astrocytomas showing loss of nuclear ATRX were present in the donors. The samples were drawn from NOA16, a multicentre, single-arm, open-label phase I trial in Germany that tested a mutant IDH1 peptide vaccine in humans for the first time. Visit V03 blood draws served as the baseline sample for immunogenicity testing. Genomic DNA for TCRB sequencing was isolated from EDTA blood with the DNeasy Blood and Tissue Kit.

To note about this clone: Its antigen has not been determined. No quality values exist for individual bases; no much larger clone is one base distant.

V sheds 6 bases and J sheds 3 bases, leaving 14 bases between their ends. The CDR3 contains 15 residues, cysteine and phenylalanine counted. The CDR3 DNA has 45 bases and is translated from base 1. Reading the germline V gene gives CDR1 WSHSY and CDR2 SAAADI. This sequence uses TRBV10-2 and TRBJ1-4, and TRBD1 may be the D gene, going by 5 matching bases. This sequence was found in a woman aged 40 to 50 with glioma. The starting material was PBMCs, obtained from a glioma patient treated with radiotherapy, temozolomide or both. The DNA sequence is given as TGCGCCAGCAGCCCGGGCGGGGCTCCTAATGAAAAACTGTTTTTT. Translated, this gives CASSPGGAPNEKLFF.